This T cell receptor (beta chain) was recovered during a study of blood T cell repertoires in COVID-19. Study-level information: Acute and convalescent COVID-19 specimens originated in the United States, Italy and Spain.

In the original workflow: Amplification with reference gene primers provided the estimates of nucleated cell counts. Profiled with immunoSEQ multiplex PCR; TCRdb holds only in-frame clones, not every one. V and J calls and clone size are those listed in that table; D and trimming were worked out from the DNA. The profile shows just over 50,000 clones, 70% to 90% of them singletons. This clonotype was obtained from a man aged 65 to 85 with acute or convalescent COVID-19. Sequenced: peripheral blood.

For the CDR3, the DNA is TGTGCCAGCAGCGCCGGGCAGAGTTCAATATACAGGGGGTTGGATACGCAGTATTTT. This codes for CASSAGQSSIYRGLDTQYF. The chain is built from TRBV9 and TRBJ2-3; 8 nucleotides line up with TRBD1. The junction had 21 bases not matched to a gene; V was cut back by 3 bases and J by 6 bases. This CDR3 region has 19 residues. Germline values: CDR1 SGDLS, CDR2 YYNGEE.